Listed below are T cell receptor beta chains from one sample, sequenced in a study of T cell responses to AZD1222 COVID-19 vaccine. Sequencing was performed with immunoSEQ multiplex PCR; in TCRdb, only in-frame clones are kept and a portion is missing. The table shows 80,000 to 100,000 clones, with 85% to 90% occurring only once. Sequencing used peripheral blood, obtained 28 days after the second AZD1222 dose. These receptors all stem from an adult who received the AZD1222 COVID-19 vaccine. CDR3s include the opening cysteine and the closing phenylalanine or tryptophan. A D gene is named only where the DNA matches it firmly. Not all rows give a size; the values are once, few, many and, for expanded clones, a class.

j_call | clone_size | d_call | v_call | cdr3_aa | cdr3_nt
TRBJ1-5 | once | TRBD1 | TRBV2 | CASSKETGNNQPQHF | TGTGCCAGCAGTAAAGAGACAGGGAACAATCAGCCCCAGCATTTT
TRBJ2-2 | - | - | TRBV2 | CASSEVSTGNTGELFF | TGTGCCAGCAGTGAAGTCTCGACAGGCAACACCGGGGAGCTGTTTTTT
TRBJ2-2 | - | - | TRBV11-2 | CASSFLAANTGELFF | TGTGCCAGCAGCTTCCTGGCGGCGAACACCGGGGAGCTGTTTTTT
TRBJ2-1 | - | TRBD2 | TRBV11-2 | CASSFRLAGQEQFF | TGTGCCAGCAGCTTTAGACTAGCGGGGCAAGAGCAGTTCTTC
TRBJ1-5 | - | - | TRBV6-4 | CASSGNNQPQHF | TGTGCCAGCAGTGGTAACAATCAGCCCCAGCATTTT
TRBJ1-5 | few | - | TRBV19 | CASTFGGKDQPQHF | TGTGCCAGTACATTCGGGGGAAAGGATCAGCCCCAGCATTTT
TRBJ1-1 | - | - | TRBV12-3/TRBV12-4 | CASSSIGNTEAFF | TGTGCCAGCAGTTCAATAGGGAACACTGAAGCTTTCTTT
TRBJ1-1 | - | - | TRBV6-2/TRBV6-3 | CASSPSGSRVTEAFF | TGTGCCAGCAGTCCGAGTGGGAGCAGGGTAACTGAAGCTTTCTTT
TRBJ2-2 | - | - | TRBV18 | CASSPRVGQRTGELFF | TGTGCCAGCTCACCACGGGTGGGGCAAAGGACCGGGGAGCTGTTTTTT
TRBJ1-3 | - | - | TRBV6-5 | CASSYSAYSGNTIYF | TGTGCCAGCAGTTACTCTGCCTACTCTGGAAACACCATATATTTT
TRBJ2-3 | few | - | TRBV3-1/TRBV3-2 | CASSPGGAGDTQYF | TGTGCCAGCAGCCCCGGGGGTGCAGGAGATACGCAGTATTTT
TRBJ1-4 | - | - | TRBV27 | CASSFLGEVNEKLFF | TGTGCCAGCAGTTTTCTAGGGGAGGTGAACGAAAAACTGTTTTTT
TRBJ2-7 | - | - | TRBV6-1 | CASSEALQGYEQYF | TGTGCCAGCAGTGAAGCGCTTCAGGGATACGAGCAGTACTTC
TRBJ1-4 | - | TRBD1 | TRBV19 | CASSRDRVEKLFF | TGTGCCAGTAGTAGAGACAGGGTTGAAAAACTGTTTTTT
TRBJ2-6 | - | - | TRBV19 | CASSQRPGVGANVLTF | TGTGCCAGTAGTCAGAGACCAGGGGTTGGGGCCAACGTCCTGACTTTC
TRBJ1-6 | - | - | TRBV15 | CATSRDQGRNSPLHF | TGTGCCACCAGCAGAGATCAGGGACGGAATTCACCCCTCCACTTT
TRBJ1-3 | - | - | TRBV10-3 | CAISESGGVGNTIYF | TGTGCCATCAGTGAGTCTGGAGGGGTTGGAAACACCATATATTTT
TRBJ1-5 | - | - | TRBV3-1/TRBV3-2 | CASSQGFISNQPQHF | TGTGCCAGCAGCCAAGGCTTCATTAGCAATCAGCCCCAGCATTTT
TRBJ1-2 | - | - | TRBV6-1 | CASSEYFPNDGYTF | TGTGCCAGCAGTGAATATTTTCCAAATGATGGCTACACCTTC
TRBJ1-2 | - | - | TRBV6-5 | CASRVAGTRHGYTF | TGTGCCAGCAGGGTCGCCGGGACAAGGCACGGCTACACCTTC
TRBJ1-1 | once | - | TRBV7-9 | CASKSGGNTEAFF | TGTGCCAGCAAGTCGGGGGGGAACACTGAAGCTTTCTTT
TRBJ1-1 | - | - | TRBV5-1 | CASSDTGHRGEAFF | TGCGCCAGCAGCGACACAGGGCACCGCGGTGAAGCTTTCTTT
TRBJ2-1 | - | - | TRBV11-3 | CASSLDLGNEQFF | TGTGCCAGCAGCTTAGATCTGGGCAATGAGCAGTTCTTC
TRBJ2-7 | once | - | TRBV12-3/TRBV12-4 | CASSGGPYEQYF | TGTGCCAGCAGTGGGGGCCCCTACGAGCAGTACTTC
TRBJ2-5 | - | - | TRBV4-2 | CASSWGSLRQETQYF | TGTGCCAGCAGCTGGGGTAGCTTGAGACAAGAGACCCAGTACTTC
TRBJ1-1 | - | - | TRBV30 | CAWGTVNTEAFF | TGTGCCTGGGGGACGGTGAACACTGAAGCTTTCTTT
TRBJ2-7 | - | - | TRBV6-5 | CASAYGGTNSYEQYF | TGTGCCAGCGCCTACGGGGGGACAAACTCCTACGAGCAGTACTTC
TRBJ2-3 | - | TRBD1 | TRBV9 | CASSLQTDRVTDTQYF | TGTGCCAGCAGCCTACAAACGGACAGGGTAACAGATACGCAGTATTTT
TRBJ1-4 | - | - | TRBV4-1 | CASSRFGSNEKLFF | TGCGCCAGCAGCCGCTTTGGATCTAATGAAAAACTGTTTTTT
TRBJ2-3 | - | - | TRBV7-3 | CASSFGGTDTQYF | TGTGCCAGCAGCTTTGGAGGGACAGATACGCAGTATTTT
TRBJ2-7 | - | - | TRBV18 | CASSADNYEQYF | TGTGCCAGCTCGGCGGACAACTACGAGCAGTACTTC
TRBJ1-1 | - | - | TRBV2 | CASRGASTEAFF | TGTGCCAGCAGGGGGGCGAGCACTGAAGCTTTCTTT
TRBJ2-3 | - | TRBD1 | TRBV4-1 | CASSYFDRGTDTQYF | TGCGCCAGCAGCTACTTTGACAGGGGAACAGATACGCAGTATTTT
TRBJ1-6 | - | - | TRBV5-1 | CASSFSGASPYNSPLHF | TGCGCCAGCAGCTTTTCAGGGGCGAGCCCCTATAATTCACCCCTCCACTTT
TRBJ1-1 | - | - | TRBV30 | CAWMSLSGFNTEAFF | TGTGCCTGGATGAGTCTTTCAGGGTTTAACACTGAAGCTTTCTTT